These T cell receptor beta chains were read from a single sample in a study of T cell repertoires in cytomegalovirus infection. The antigens of these receptors remain unknown. TCRdb re-analysed the reads in MiXCR, keeping a single row per CDR3 protein. The sample holds hundreds of thousands of distinct CDR3 sequences, 30% to 40% seen once. Specimen: cultured CD8+ T cells from PBMCs, collected from culture after CMV antigen stimulation. These TCRs come from a human donor in good health (CMV status not recorded). Some clones in this sample may be carry-over from other donors' samples. Both conserved end residues are part of each CDR3. The D gene is left open where the match is weak. Rows give clone size only sometimes, using once, few, many, or a class for an expanded clone.

v_gene: TRBV6-5; abundance: few; j_gene: TRBJ1-1; d_gene: TRBD1; CDR3nt: TGTGCCAGCAATTCCCCCCAGACAGGGGTTAACACTGAAGCTTTCTTT; CDR3aa: CASNSPQTGVNTEAFF
v_gene: TRBV5-6; abundance: -; j_gene: TRBJ2-5; d_gene: -; CDR3nt: TGTGCCAGCAGCTTGGGGGCGGCCCCAACCCAGTACTTC; CDR3aa: CASSLGAAPTQYF
v_gene: TRBV6-1; abundance: -; j_gene: TRBJ2-1; d_gene: -; CDR3nt: TGTGCCAGCCCCCTAGCGTCTAGCTCCTACAATGAGCAGTTCTTC; CDR3aa: CASPLASSSYNEQFF
v_gene: TRBV6-1; abundance: few; j_gene: TRBJ1-1; d_gene: -; CDR3nt: TGTGCCAGCAGTGCTTGGGGAACAGCTGAAGCTTTCTTT; CDR3aa: CASSAWGTAEAFF
v_gene: TRBV6-6; abundance: -; j_gene: TRBJ1-1; d_gene: -; CDR3nt: TGTGCCAGCAGACCCTTTCCCGGAGGTACTGAAGCTTTCTTT; CDR3aa: CASRPFPGGTEAFF
v_gene: TRBV20-1; abundance: -; j_gene: TRBJ1-1; d_gene: TRBD1; CDR3nt: TGCAGTGCTAGAGATCGGGACAGGGGGAACACTGAAGCTTTCTTT; CDR3aa: CSARDRDRGNTEAFF
v_gene: TRBV7-9; abundance: -; j_gene: TRBJ2-1; d_gene: TRBD2; CDR3nt: TGTGCCAGCAGCGTCACTAGCGGGGGGTTCCTGTCGTATGAGCAGTTCTTC; CDR3aa: CASSVTSGGFLSYEQFF
v_gene: TRBV9; abundance: few; j_gene: TRBJ1-2; d_gene: -; CDR3nt: TGTGCCAGCAGCGTAGCCGGGACACCTTATGGCTACACCTTC; CDR3aa: CASSVAGTPYGYTF
v_gene: TRBV27; abundance: -; j_gene: TRBJ2-6; d_gene: -; CDR3nt: TGTGCCAGCAGTTTAAAGCAGGCCTCTGGGGCCAACGTCCTGACTTTC; CDR3aa: CASSLKQASGANVLTF
v_gene: TRBV7-8; abundance: -; j_gene: TRBJ1-1; d_gene: TRBD1; CDR3nt: TGTGCCAGCAGCTCGGACAGGGAGTACGGGGGAAATGAAGCTTTCTTT; CDR3aa: CASSSDREYGGNEAFF
v_gene: TRBV28; abundance: -; j_gene: TRBJ2-1; d_gene: -; CDR3nt: TGTGCCAGCAGCGGAGTGGGCTCCTACAATGAGCAGTTCTTC; CDR3aa: CASSGVGSYNEQFF
v_gene: TRBV7-9; abundance: -; j_gene: TRBJ2-1; d_gene: -; CDR3nt: TGTGCCAGCTCCGGACCCCTGGGTGAGCAGTTCTTC; CDR3aa: CASSGPLGEQFF
v_gene: TRBV7-8; abundance: -; j_gene: TRBJ2-7; d_gene: TRBD1; CDR3nt: TGTGCCAGCAGCTTAGGGGGACAGGGGTCATACAATGAGCAGTACTTC; CDR3aa: CASSLGGQGSYNEQYF
v_gene: TRBV4-1; abundance: once; j_gene: TRBJ2-5; d_gene: -; CDR3nt: TGCGCCAGCAGCCCGGGGGCCGAATCGGAGACCCAGTACTTC; CDR3aa: CASSPGAESETQYF
v_gene: TRBV15; abundance: few; j_gene: TRBJ2-7; d_gene: TRBD2; CDR3nt: TGTGCCACCAGCAGAGCGGGGACTAGTAGGTCCTACGAGCAGTACTTC; CDR3aa: CATSRAGTSRSYEQYF
v_gene: TRBV6-2/TRBV6-3; abundance: -; j_gene: TRBJ2-1; d_gene: -; CDR3nt: TGTGCCAGCAGTTCTCTTGGGACCAAGTCCTACAATGAGCAGTTCTTC; CDR3aa: CASSSLGTKSYNEQFF
v_gene: TRBV6-2/TRBV6-3; abundance: few; j_gene: TRBJ1-1; d_gene: -; CDR3nt: TGTGCCAGCAGTTACTTCCGAATGAACACTGAAGCTTTCTTT; CDR3aa: CASSYFRMNTEAFF
v_gene: TRBV4-1; abundance: -; j_gene: TRBJ1-5; d_gene: -; CDR3nt: TGCGCCAGCAGTCCCGGGACACCTAGCAATCAGCCCCAGCATTTT; CDR3aa: CASSPGTPSNQPQHF
v_gene: TRBV29-1; abundance: -; j_gene: TRBJ2-2; d_gene: TRBD2; CDR3nt: TGCAGCGCCGGACTAGCGGGGGTCCTGAACACCGGGGAGCTGTTTTTT; CDR3aa: CSAGLAGVLNTGELFF
v_gene: TRBV11-2; abundance: -; j_gene: TRBJ2-5; d_gene: -; CDR3nt: TGTGCCAGCACCAGGACCCTGGGGGCGGAGACCCAGTACTTC; CDR3aa: CASTRTLGAETQYF
v_gene: TRBV6-5; abundance: few; j_gene: TRBJ1-2; d_gene: -; CDR3nt: TGTGCCAGCAGGAACGGGGCGCCTGGTGTTGGCTACACCTTC; CDR3aa: CASRNGAPGVGYTF
v_gene: TRBV24-1; abundance: few; j_gene: TRBJ1-2; d_gene: -; CDR3nt: TGTGCCACCAGTGATGCGGGGACAATGTATGGCTACACCTTC; CDR3aa: CATSDAGTMYGYTF
v_gene: TRBV2; abundance: -; j_gene: TRBJ2-7; d_gene: -; CDR3nt: TGTGCCAGCAGGGCAGATGTCTACGAGCAGTACTTC; CDR3aa: CASRADVYEQYF
v_gene: TRBV10-3; abundance: few; j_gene: TRBJ1-1; d_gene: TRBD1; CDR3nt: TGTGCCATCAGTGAGCCGGTATCAGGGGGTAACACTGAAGCTTTCTTT; CDR3aa: CAISEPVSGGNTEAFF
v_gene: TRBV24-1; abundance: few; j_gene: TRBJ2-5; d_gene: TRBD1; CDR3nt: TGTGCCACCAGTGGCAGGGCCGCGGACAGGGCGGGGGAGACCCAGTACTTC; CDR3aa: CATSGRAADRAGETQYF
v_gene: TRBV10-3; abundance: few; j_gene: TRBJ2-7; d_gene: TRBD1; CDR3nt: TGTGCCATCAGTGATGGGCTCGGGACAGGGGACGAGCAGTACTTC; CDR3aa: CAISDGLGTGDEQYF
v_gene: TRBV12-3/TRBV12-4; abundance: -; j_gene: TRBJ1-2; d_gene: -; CDR3nt: TGTGCCAGCAGTTTCGACCCCTTAGGACTTGGCTACACCTTC; CDR3aa: CASSFDPLGLGYTF
v_gene: TRBV7-6; abundance: few; j_gene: TRBJ1-1; d_gene: -; CDR3nt: TGTGCCAGCAGCTTAGGCCCACACCGGACAGAGAACACTGAAGCTTTCTTT; CDR3aa: CASSLGPHRTENTEAFF
v_gene: TRBV7-6; abundance: many; j_gene: TRBJ2-1; d_gene: -; CDR3nt: TGTGCCAGCAGCTTAGTATTCGGGGCGTACAATGAGCAGTTCTTC; CDR3aa: CASSLVFGAYNEQFF
v_gene: TRBV4-1; abundance: -; j_gene: TRBJ2-1; d_gene: -; CDR3nt: TGCGCCAGCAGCCAAGGGCCGCTCAATGAGCAGTTCTTC; CDR3aa: CASSQGPLNEQFF
v_gene: TRBV6-6; abundance: -; j_gene: TRBJ1-1; d_gene: -; CDR3nt: TGTGCCAGCAACCCTGTCCATGAAGCTTTCTTT; CDR3aa: CASNPVHEAFF
v_gene: TRBV6-1; abundance: -; j_gene: TRBJ1-5; d_gene: -; CDR3nt: TGTGCCAGCAGTTACGGGGCTTACAATCAGCCCCAGCATTTT; CDR3aa: CASSYGAYNQPQHF
v_gene: TRBV5-1; abundance: -; j_gene: TRBJ2-4; d_gene: -; CDR3nt: TGCGCCAGCAGCTCCAAGGACGAAATAGCCAAAAACATTCAGTACTTC; CDR3aa: CASSSKDEIAKNIQYF
v_gene: TRBV29-1; abundance: -; j_gene: TRBJ1-2; d_gene: TRBD1; CDR3nt: TGCAGCGCCACGGACAGGGGACGCCATAACTATGGCTACACCTTC; CDR3aa: CSATDRGRHNYGYTF
v_gene: TRBV12-3/TRBV12-4; abundance: few; j_gene: TRBJ1-1; d_gene: -; CDR3nt: TGTGCCAGCAGCCCACTTTTGGGGGACACTGAAGCTTTCTTT; CDR3aa: CASSPLLGDTEAFF
v_gene: TRBV7-6; abundance: many; j_gene: TRBJ2-5; d_gene: -; CDR3nt: TGTGCCAGCAGCAATCTGATAGCGGAGACCCAGTACTTC; CDR3aa: CASSNLIAETQYF
v_gene: TRBV12-3/TRBV12-4; abundance: few; j_gene: TRBJ2-5; d_gene: TRBD2; CDR3nt: TGTGCCAGCAGCCCCCTGGCGGGGGGGCCGGAGACCCAGTACTTC; CDR3aa: CASSPLAGGPETQYF
v_gene: TRBV11-2; abundance: -; j_gene: TRBJ2-2; d_gene: TRBD1; CDR3nt: TGTGCCAGCGGGGACAGCAGTTTCACCGGGGAGCTGTTTTTT; CDR3aa: CASGDSSFTGELFF
v_gene: TRBV12-3/TRBV12-4; abundance: -; j_gene: TRBJ2-3; d_gene: -; CDR3nt: TGTGCCAGTAACTTCGCTAGCACAGATACGCAGTATTTT; CDR3aa: CASNFASTDTQYF
v_gene: TRBV5-1; abundance: -; j_gene: TRBJ2-1; d_gene: -; CDR3nt: TGCGCCAGCAGCTTGAGGTCCGACAGGTTGTACAATGAGCAGTTCTTC; CDR3aa: CASSLRSDRLYNEQFF
v_gene: TRBV6-2/TRBV6-3; abundance: -; j_gene: TRBJ2-1; d_gene: TRBD1; CDR3nt: TGTGCCAGCAGTCCCCCGGGACAGTTTTTCTACAATGAGCAGTTCTTC; CDR3aa: CASSPPGQFFYNEQFF
v_gene: TRBV7-9; abundance: -; j_gene: TRBJ2-1; d_gene: -; CDR3nt: TGTGCCAGCAGCTCCTTTCTGAAGGGCAGCTCCTACAATGAGCAGTTCTTC; CDR3aa: CASSSFLKGSSYNEQFF
v_gene: TRBV2; abundance: -; j_gene: TRBJ1-1; d_gene: TRBD1; CDR3nt: TGTGCCAGCAGTGAAGATGGACAGGGGTACTTAGGGAACACTGAAGCTTTCTTT; CDR3aa: CASSEDGQGYLGNTEAFF
v_gene: TRBV9; abundance: -; j_gene: TRBJ2-3; d_gene: -; CDR3nt: TGTGCCAGCAGCGCAGGGGGGGGAACGGATAGCACAGATACGCAGTATTTT; CDR3aa: CASSAGGGTDSTDTQYF
v_gene: TRBV11-2; abundance: -; j_gene: TRBJ1-2; d_gene: -; CDR3nt: TGTGCCAGCAGCTTAGCTAACTCCCTCGGACAGAACTATGGCTACACCTTC; CDR3aa: CASSLANSLGQNYGYTF
v_gene: TRBV5-5; abundance: -; j_gene: TRBJ1-2; d_gene: -; CDR3nt: TGTGCCAGCAGCTTGTGGGAACAACAGATTGGTCCCGGCTACACCTTC; CDR3aa: CASSLWEQQIGPGYTF
v_gene: TRBV14; abundance: -; j_gene: TRBJ1-2; d_gene: TRBD1; CDR3nt: TGTGCCAGCAGCCTTAGACTGACAGGGCCAGAAGGCTACACCTTC; CDR3aa: CASSLRLTGPEGYTF
v_gene: TRBV4-1; abundance: -; j_gene: TRBJ2-7; d_gene: -; CDR3nt: TGCGCCAGCAGCCAAGATTTACACCTCTACGAGCAGTACTTC; CDR3aa: CASSQDLHLYEQYF
v_gene: TRBV6-6; abundance: once; j_gene: TRBJ1-1; d_gene: TRBD1; CDR3nt: TGTGCCAGCAGTATCGATGGACAGGTAGAGTCTGAAGCTTTCTTT; CDR3aa: CASSIDGQVESEAFF
v_gene: TRBV28; abundance: few; j_gene: TRBJ2-1; d_gene: -; CDR3nt: TGTGCCAGCAGTGGATCTAGGGACTGGGAAAATGAGCAGTTCTTC; CDR3aa: CASSGSRDWENEQFF
v_gene: TRBV27; abundance: -; j_gene: TRBJ2-6; d_gene: -; CDR3nt: TGTGCCACCAGGGCATCTGGGGCCAACGTCCTGACTTTC; CDR3aa: CATRASGANVLTF
v_gene: TRBV6-5; abundance: few; j_gene: TRBJ2-1; d_gene: -; CDR3nt: TGTGCCAGCAGGGGGACGACGACCGATGAGCAGTTCTTC; CDR3aa: CASRGTTTDEQFF
v_gene: TRBV7-3; abundance: few; j_gene: TRBJ2-1; d_gene: TRBD2; CDR3nt: TGTGCCAGCAGCTTCATCGCGGGGGTATACAATGAGCAGTTCTTC; CDR3aa: CASSFIAGVYNEQFF
v_gene: TRBV7-9; abundance: -; j_gene: TRBJ2-3; d_gene: -; CDR3nt: TGTGCCAGCAGCTCAACCAAGCGGCCCACAGATACGCAGTATTTT; CDR3aa: CASSSTKRPTDTQYF